These 11 T cell receptor beta chains came from one sample sequenced in a study of early T cells in non-severe SARS-CoV-2 infection. TCRdb ran MiXCR on the 5' RACE reads and lists one entry per CDR3 protein. Of about 37,000 distinct CDR3 sequences detected, about 7.4% appear once; the ten largest clones hold 9.5% to 15%. The sample in question was whole blood, obtained at baseline. These receptors all stem from an adult who was a healthcare worker with PCR-confirmed SARS-CoV-2 infection or an uninfected control (not recorded which).

The sample holds a few counts of this clonotype. The J gene is TRBJ2-1, the V gene TRBV5-1; the D is unclear. The CDR3 totals 13 residues. Germline CDR1 SGHRS, CDR2 YFSETQ. Trimming took 0 bases from V and 7 from J, leaving 8 bases between them. CDR3 in DNA: TGCGCCAGCAGCTTGGGACCTTGGAATGAGCAGTTCTTC. Its protein is CASSLGPWNEQFF.

The V gene is TRBV7-2, the J gene TRBJ1-5, with TRBD1 as a possible D gene (5 bases). Trimming left V 4 bases short and J 2 bases short, with 12 bases between. Germline CDR1 and CDR2: SGHTA and FQGNSA. The CDR3 consists of 15 residues. The CDR3 loop is CASSWRGDRNQPQHF. In DNA form, the CDR3 reads TGTGCCAGCAGCTGGAGAGGGGATCGCAATCAGCCCCAGCATTTT.

V and J are TRBV4-1 and TRBJ1-1; possible D gene TRBD1, 6 bases. The germline CDR1 and CDR2 sequences are MGHRA and YSYEKL. This CDR3 region has 13 residues. V was clipped by 5 bases and J by 2 bases, with 9 bases between them. The CDR3 coding sequence is TGCGCCAGCAGCGAGGACAGAAACACTGAAGCTTTCTTT. Translating gives CASSEDRNTEAFF.

DNA for the CDR3: TGCAGCGTTATTTATTGGGCTTACAATGAGCAGTTCTTC. This gives the protein CSVIYWAYNEQFF. The gene calls are TRBV29-1 and TRBJ2-1, with D uncertain. CDR3 size: 13 residues. Deletions cut 5 bases from V and 4 bases from J, with 12 bases between. Germline lookup yields CDR1 SQVTM and CDR2 ANQGSEA.

V gene TRBV18 combines with J gene TRBJ1-2; D call uncertain. The CDR3 loop spans 15 amino acids. V was clipped by 2 bases and J by 0 bases, with 10 bases between them. Germline V CDR1 and CDR2: KGHSH, LQKENI. Here the CDR3 DNA reads TGTGCCAGCTCACCAGATGAGGGCTCTAACTATGGCTACACCTTC. Translated, it gives CASSPDEGSNYGYTF.

This sequence joins TRBV4-1 and TRBJ2-1, with TRBD2 matching 10 bases. J gave up 0 bases and V 0 bases, and 8 bases lay outside the gene matches. There are 19 residues in the CDR3. From germline, CDR1 is MGHRA and CDR2 YSYEKL. The CDR3 region has the DNA TGCGCCAGCAGCCAAGATGCGGCTAGCGGGGGACCCTCCTACAATGAGCAGTTCTTC. It encodes CASSQDAASGGPSYNEQFF.

In this sample, this clonotype turned up many times. This chain joins TRBV7-2 and TRBJ1-2; TRBD1 is a possible D gene (6 bases). Trimming took 5 bases from V and 2 from J, leaving 12 bases between them. Germline CDR1 is SGHTA and CDR2 is FQGNSA. The CDR3 is made up of 14 amino acids. This chain's CDR3 is CASSRDRQNYGYTF. CDR3 in DNA: TGTGCCAGCAGCCGAGACAGGCAAAACTATGGCTACACCTTC.

This clonotype was counted only a few times. The CDR3 protein is CASSLANSPLHF. CDR3 nucleotides: TGTGCCAGCAGCTTAGCTAATTCACCCCTCCACTTT. This chain connects TRBV7-9 to TRBJ1-6; D unresolved. Germline V gene data show CDR1 as SEHNR and CDR2 as FQNEAQ (reference sequence). V was shortened by 0 bases and J by 6 bases, with 0 bases between the two germline ends. CDR3 length: 12 residues.

This clonotype was recorded at least ten times. This chain joins TRBV15 and TRBJ2-5; no clear D gene. This CDR3 has 13 residues. Trimming took off 6 bases at V and 2 bases at J, with 10 bases between the two ends. Per germline, CDR1 LNHNV and CDR2 YYDKDF (reference sequence). The DNA of the CDR3 is TGTGCCACCAGTGGTGGACCACAAGAGACCCAGTACTTC. Its translation: CATSGGPQETQYF. Together with reference TRBV15 and TRBJ2-5, the CDR3 gives the full variable domain: DAMVIQNPRYQVTQFGKPVTLSCSQTLNHNVMYWYQQKSSQAPKLLFHYYDKDFNNEADTPDNFQSRRPNTSFCFLDIRSPGLGDTAMYLCATSGGPQETQYFGPGTRLLVL.

In this sample, this clonotype turned up a few times. The chain is built from TRBV10-2 and TRBJ1-6; maybe TRBD1 (5 bases). Germline loops: CDR1 WSHSY, CDR2 SAAADI. V gave up 5 bases and J gave up 7 bases, with 12 bases separating them. This CDR3 is built from 14 residues. CDR3 DNA sequence: TGCGCCAGCAGTCCGGGGCTTGGGAATTCACCCCTCCACTTT. It specifies CASSPGLGNSPLHF.

The chain combines TRBV20-1 with TRBJ1-1; D call uncertain. The CDR3 runs to 13 residues. The germline gives CDR1 DFQATT, CDR2 SNEGSKA (reference sequence). The V and J ends lost 3 bases and 3 bases respectively, with 11 bases between them. The CDR3 here is CSASPGLYTEAFF. The CDR3 DNA sequence: TGCAGTGCTAGTCCCGGGTTATACACTGAAGCTTTCTTT.